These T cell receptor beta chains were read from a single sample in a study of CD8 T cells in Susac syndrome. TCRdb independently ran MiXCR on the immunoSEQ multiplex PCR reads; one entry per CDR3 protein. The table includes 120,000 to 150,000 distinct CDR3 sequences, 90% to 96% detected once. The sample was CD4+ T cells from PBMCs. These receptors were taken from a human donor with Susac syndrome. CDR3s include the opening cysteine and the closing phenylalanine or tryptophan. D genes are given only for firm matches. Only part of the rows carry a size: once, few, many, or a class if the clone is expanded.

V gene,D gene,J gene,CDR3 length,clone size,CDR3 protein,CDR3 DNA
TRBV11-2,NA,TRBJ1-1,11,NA,CASSVGSEAFF,TGTGCCAGCAGCGTCGGTTCTGAAGCTTTCTTT
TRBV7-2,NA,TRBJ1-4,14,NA,CASSLQATNEKLFF,TGTGCCAGCAGCTTACAGGCAACTAATGAAAAACTGTTTTTT
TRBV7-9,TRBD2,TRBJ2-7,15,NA,CASSLSFQREGEQYF,TGTGCCAGCAGCTTATCTTTCCAGCGGGAGGGCGAGCAGTACTTC
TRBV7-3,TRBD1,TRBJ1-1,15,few,CASSPRTGRNTEAFF,TGTGCCAGCAGCCCGCGGACAGGAAGGAACACTGAAGCTTTCTTT
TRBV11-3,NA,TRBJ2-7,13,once,CASSLVGGSEQYF,TGTGCCAGCAGCTTAGTTGGGGGCAGCGAGCAGTACTTC
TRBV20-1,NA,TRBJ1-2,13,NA,CSAPEAGAYGYTF,TGCAGTGCACCCGAGGCGGGGGCGTATGGCTACACCTTC
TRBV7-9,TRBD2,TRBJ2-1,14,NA,CASAGLAGGNEQFF,TGTGCCAGCGCCGGACTAGCGGGAGGGAATGAGCAGTTCTTC
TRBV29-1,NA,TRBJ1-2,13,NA,CSVEGGGRYGYTF,TGCAGCGTTGAAGGTGGGGGCAGATATGGCTACACCTTC
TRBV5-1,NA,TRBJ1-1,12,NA,CASSFNGNEAFF,TGCGCCAGCAGCTTTAACGGCAATGAAGCTTTCTTT
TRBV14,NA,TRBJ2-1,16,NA,CASSQESRDTYNEQFF,TGTGCCAGCAGCCAAGAATCTCGGGACACCTACAATGAGCAGTTCTTC
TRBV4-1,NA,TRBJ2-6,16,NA,CASSQGEPTGANVLTF,TGCGCCAGCAGCCAAGGTGAGCCGACTGGGGCCAACGTCCTGACTTTC
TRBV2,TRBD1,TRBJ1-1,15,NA,CASSVISGGIGEAFF,TGTGCCAGCAGTGTCATCTCAGGGGGTATCGGAGAAGCTTTCTTT
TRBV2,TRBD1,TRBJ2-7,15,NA,CASSVGQGALYEQYF,TGTGCCAGCAGTGTAGGTCAGGGGGCGTTATACGAGCAGTACTTC
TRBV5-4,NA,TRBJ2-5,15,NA,CASSYQQGVQETQYF,TGTGCCAGCAGCTATCAACAGGGTGTCCAAGAGACCCAGTACTTC
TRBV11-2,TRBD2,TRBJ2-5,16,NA,CASSLQLAGGRKTQYF,TGTGCCAGCAGCTTACAATTAGCGGGAGGACGGAAGACCCAGTACTTC
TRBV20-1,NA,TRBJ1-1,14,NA,CSAYPGRLNTEAFF,TGCAGTGCTTACCCCGGACGGTTGAACACTGAAGCTTTCTTT
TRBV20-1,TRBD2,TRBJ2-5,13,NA,CSASWLAEETQYF,TGCAGTGCTAGCTGGCTAGCGGAAGAGACCCAGTACTTC
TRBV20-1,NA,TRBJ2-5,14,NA,CSAGQFKVSETQYF,TGCAGTGCTGGGCAGTTCAAGGTCTCGGAGACCCAGTACTTC
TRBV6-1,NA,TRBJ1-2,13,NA,CATAGTTSGGYTF,TGTGCCACAGCCGGGACAACTTCGGGGGGCTACACCTTC
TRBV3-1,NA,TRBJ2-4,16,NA,CASSPRDLGVKNIQYF,TGTGCCAGCAGCCCGCGGGACTTGGGGGTCAAAAACATTCAGTACTTC
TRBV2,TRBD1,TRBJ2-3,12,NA,CASSLQGNRQYF,TGTGCCAGCAGTTTACAGGGGAACAGGCAGTATTTT
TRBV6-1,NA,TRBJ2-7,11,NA,CASSRLYEQYF,TGTGCCAGCAGTCGACTTTACGAGCAGTACTTC
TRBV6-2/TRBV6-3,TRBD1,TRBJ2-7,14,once,CASSYETGGYEQYF,TGTGCCAGCAGTTACGAGACAGGGGGCTACGAGCAGTACTTC
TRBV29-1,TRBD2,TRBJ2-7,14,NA,CSVTGLAGIYEQYF,TGCAGCGTCACCGGACTAGCGGGAATTTACGAGCAGTACTTC
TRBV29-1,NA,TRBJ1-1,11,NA,CSVVGINEAFF,TGCAGCGTTGTTGGGATTAATGAAGCTTTCTTT
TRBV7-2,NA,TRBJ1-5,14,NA,CASSPASSYSPQHF,TGTGCCAGCAGCCCCGCCTCCAGCTATTCGCCCCAGCATTTT
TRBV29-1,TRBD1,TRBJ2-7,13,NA,CSVGDRGPYEQYF,TGCAGCGTCGGGGACAGGGGCCCCTACGAGCAGTACTTC
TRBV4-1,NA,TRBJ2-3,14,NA,CASSQAGITDTQYF,TGCGCCAGCAGCCAGGCGGGGATCACAGATACGCAGTATTTT
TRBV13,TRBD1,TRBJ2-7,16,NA,CASSFLRGQERYEQYF,TGTGCCAGCAGCTTCTTAAGGGGACAGGAGCGTTACGAGCAGTACTTC
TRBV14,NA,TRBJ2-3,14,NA,CASSRRMDTDTQYF,TGTGCCAGCAGCCGAAGGATGGACACAGATACGCAGTATTTT
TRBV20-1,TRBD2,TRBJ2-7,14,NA,CSASVLAVADEQYF,TGCAGTGCTAGCGTACTAGCGGTAGCGGACGAGCAGTACTTC
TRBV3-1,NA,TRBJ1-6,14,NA,CASSQLEGSSPLHF,TGTGCCAGCAGCCAACTGGAGGGGAGTTCACCCCTCCACTTT
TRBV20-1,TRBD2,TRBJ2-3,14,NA,CSARGLAGTDTQYF,TGCAGTGCCCGGGGACTAGCGGGCACAGATACGCAGTATTTT
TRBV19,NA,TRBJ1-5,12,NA,CASKGNNQPQHF,TGTGCCAGTAAGGGTAACAATCAGCCCCAGCATTTT
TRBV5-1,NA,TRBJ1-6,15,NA,CASSLNQGHNSPLHF,TGCGCCAGCAGCTTAAATCAGGGCCATAATTCACCCCTCCACTTT
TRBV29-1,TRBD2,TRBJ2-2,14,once,CSASSGRTTGELFF,TGCAGCGCTTCTAGCGGGAGGACCACCGGGGAGCTGTTTTTT
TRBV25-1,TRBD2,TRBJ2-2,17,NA,CASPTFNRGGKGGELFF,TGTGCCAGCCCCACCTTTAACCGGGGGGGCAAAGGCGGGGAGCTGTTTTTT
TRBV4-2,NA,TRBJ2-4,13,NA,CASSQVLGGIQYF,TGTGCCAGCAGCCAAGTTCTGGGTGGCATTCAGTACTTC
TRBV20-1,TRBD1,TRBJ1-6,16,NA,CSASAWGTGSNSPLHF,TGCAGTGCTAGTGCGTGGGGGACAGGGTCAAATTCACCCCTCCACTTT
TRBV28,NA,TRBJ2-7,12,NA,CASSSGPAEQYF,TGTGCCAGCAGTTCCGGACCGGCGGAGCAGTACTTC
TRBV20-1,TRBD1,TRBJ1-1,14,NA,CSAAHPGTGGIAFF,TGCAGTGCAGCCCACCCCGGGACAGGGGGGATTGCTTTCTTT
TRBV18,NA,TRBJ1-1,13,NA,CASSLGENTEAFF,TGTGCCAGCTCACTAGGGGAGAACACTGAAGCTTTCTTT
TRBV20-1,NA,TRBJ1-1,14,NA,CSARDFSLNTEAFF,TGCAGTGCTAGAGACTTCTCCCTAAACACTGAAGCTTTCTTT
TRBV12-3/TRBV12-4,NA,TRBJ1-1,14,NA,CASMTNGRAPEAFF,TGTGCCAGCATGACCAACGGGAGGGCCCCTGAAGCTTTCTTT
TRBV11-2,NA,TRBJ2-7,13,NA,CASRLSAGYEQYF,TGTGCCAGCAGGCTGTCGGCTGGCTACGAGCAGTACTTC
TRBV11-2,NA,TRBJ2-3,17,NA,CASSLKTAIWGTDTQYF,TGTGCCAGCAGCTTAAAGACTGCCATCTGGGGCACAGATACGCAGTATTTT
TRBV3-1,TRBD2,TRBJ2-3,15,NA,CASSQGGGSGDTQYF,TGTGCCAGCAGCCAGGGCGGCGGGAGCGGGGATACGCAGTATTTT